This T cell receptor (beta chain) was identified during a study of blood T cell repertoires in COVID-19. Study background: PBMCs, B-cell-depleted T cells, or T cells provided the cDNA or gDNA that made up the material.

The germline V and J ends were trimmed by 4 bases and 5 bases, with 20 bases remaining between them. The CDR3 length is 17 residues. CDR1 LGHDT and CDR2 YNNKEL come from the germline V gene (reference sequence). Residents of approximately 25 US areas, aged about 18 to 89 years, made up the participants. Either two negative PCRs, clearance, or symptom resolution qualified Cohort 3 donors as recovered. The table came from immunoSEQ multiplex PCR; TCRdb's copy has only in-frame clones and leaves some out. The sample lists about 140,000 clones; around four fifths were seen once. Sequencing was carried out using PBMCs or T cells enriched from blood (not recorded which). The chain has TRBV3-1 (or the pseudogene TRBV3-2) and TRBJ2-2; tentative D call: TRBD1 (5 bases). The receptor was isolated from a woman in her thirties or forties who had recovered from COVID-19. This chain's CDR3 is CASSLLPLRGLTGELFF. The CDR3 nucleotides read TGTGCCAGCAGCCTCTTACCTTTAAGGGGATTAACCGGGGAGCTGTTTTTT.